This T cell receptor beta chain was retrieved from a study of human T cells and chemical hapten exposure. General observations from the study: The presence of alopecia in the donors means their immune response may differ from healthy people's.

This clonotype was seen more than once but under ten times. Antigen specificity is unknown. Losses at the gene ends were 6 bases for V and 4 bases for J; bases not matched to a gene: 8. Germline V gene lookup returns CDR1 MNHEY and CDR2 SVGEGT. The CDR3 runs 15 residues. This sample's time point: patch test 2, 6 weeks after DPC sensitization. The treatment was: therapeutic diphenylcyclopropenone sensitization with weekly scalp DPC. From the RACE reads, TCRdb called clonotypes with MiXCR, one entry per CDR3 protein. The repertoire holds tens of thousands of distinct CDR3 sequences, with approximately 10% as singletons.

This sequence was found in a man aged 18-30 years with alopecia areata. Some clones in this sample may be carry-over from other donors' samples. The chain recombines TRBV6-2 or TRBV6-3 with TRBJ1-5, with 8 bases matching TRBD1. Here the sequenced sample was whole blood, taken in connection with sensitization to the hapten diphenylcyclopropenone (DPC). CDR3 loop: CASSNDRGTNQPQHF. Written as DNA, the CDR3 is TGTGCCAGCAGCAACGACAGGGGCACAAATCAGCCCCAGCATTTT.